In its sample, the clone carrying this T cell receptor (beta chain) was seen many times. Its matching antigen is unknown. This sample is part of a study of T cell repertoires in cytomegalovirus infection. About the study: Shared public TCR beta signatures pointed to both CMV infection and a matching HLA type. The study, taken as a whole, reports: Dominating the ex vivo response were HLA-C-restricted CMV-specific TCR beta clonotypes. There were carriers of CMV plus the relevant HLA, and cumulative public TCR beta family frequency identified them.

Each CDR3 protein is one row after TCRdb ran MiXCR on the reads. The sample yields 680,000 or so distinct CDR3 sequences, 35% seen once. The CDR3 consists of 13 residues. Looked up from germline, CDR1 is MNHNS and CDR2 is SASEGT. Germline trimming cut 10 bases from V and 7 bases from J; bases unmatched to any gene: 9. The chain recombines TRBV6-1 with TRBJ1-4, with 7 nucleotides matching TRBD1. Sequenced input: PBMCs. The clonotype was recovered from a human donor in good health (CMV status not recorded). Some clones in this sample may be carry-over from other donors' samples. The CDR3 loop reads CATSRDSTEKLFF. DNA of the CDR3: TGTGCCACTTCCCGGGACAGCACTGAAAAACTGTTTTTT.